This TCR beta chain was profiled in a study of regulatory T cells in long-lasting Graves disease. Study findings and constraints: Newly diagnosed Graves' patients had higher TCR diversity than persistent ones.

This clonotype showed up many times. The target antigen is unknown. This CDR3 is 13 amino acids long. CDR1 KGHDR and CDR2 SFDVKD come from the germline V gene. V was pared by 2 bases and J by 5 bases, with 9 bases between. Documented time point: newly diagnosed GD, antithyroid drugs for less than 3 months. The TCR library was made from RNA that had been extracted from PBMCs in TRIzol. Arm-PCR with iRepertoire HTBI primers amplified the CDR3 regions for these TCR beta libraries. A single record per CDR3 protein comes from TCRdb applying MiXCR to the multiplex PCR reads. The table records 500,000 or so distinct CDR3 sequences, about 16% of them present only once. In addition, the sample was reused for a study of T cells in Graves' hyperthyroidism and ophthalmopathy. Per that study: Primed by the HTBI set, a first-round RT-PCR was run on the TCR CDR3.

This sequence originates from a woman aged 35-60 years with Graves disease. The chain uses TRBV24-1 and TRBJ2-7; D ambiguous. Here the sequenced sample was peripheral blood mononuclear cells (PBMCs), taken at new diagnosis, from a patient treated with antithyroid drugs. This CDR3 reads CATSDSPQDEQYF. The CDR3 nucleotides read TGTGCCACCAGTGATTCCCCTCAGGACGAGCAGTACTTC.